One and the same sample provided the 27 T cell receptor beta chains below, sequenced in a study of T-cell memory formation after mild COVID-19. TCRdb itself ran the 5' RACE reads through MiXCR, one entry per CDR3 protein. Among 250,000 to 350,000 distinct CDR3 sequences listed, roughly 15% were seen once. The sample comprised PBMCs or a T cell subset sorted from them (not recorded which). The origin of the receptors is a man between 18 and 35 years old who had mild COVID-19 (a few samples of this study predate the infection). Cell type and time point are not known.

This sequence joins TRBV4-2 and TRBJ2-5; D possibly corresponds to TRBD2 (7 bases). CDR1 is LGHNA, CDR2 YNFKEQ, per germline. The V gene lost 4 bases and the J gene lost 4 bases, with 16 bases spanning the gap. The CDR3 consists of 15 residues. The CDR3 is CASSLPAGAGETQYF. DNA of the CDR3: TGTGCCAGCAGCCTTCCTGCGGGGGCGGGAGAGACCCAGTACTTC.

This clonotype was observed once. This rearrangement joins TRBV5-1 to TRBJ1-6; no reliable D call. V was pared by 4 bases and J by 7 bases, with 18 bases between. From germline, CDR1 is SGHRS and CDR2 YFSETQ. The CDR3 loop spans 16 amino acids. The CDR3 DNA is TGCGCCAGCAGCCCACCCTCTCCTGGCCCCAATTCACCCCTCCACTTT. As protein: CASSPPSPGPNSPLHF.

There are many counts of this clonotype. CDR3 in amino acids: CSRSAGHEQFF. The CDR3 DNA sequence: TGCAGCAGAAGTGCAGGGCATGAGCAGTTCTTC. The chain uses TRBV20-1 and TRBJ2-1; tentative D call: TRBD1 (5 bases). The CDR3 extends over 11 amino acids. From germline, CDR1 is DFQATT and CDR2 SNEGSKA (reference sequence).

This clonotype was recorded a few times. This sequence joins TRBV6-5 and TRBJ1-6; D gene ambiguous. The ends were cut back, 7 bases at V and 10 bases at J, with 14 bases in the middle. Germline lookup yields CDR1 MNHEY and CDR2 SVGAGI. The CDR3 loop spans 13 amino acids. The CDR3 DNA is TGTGCCAGCACTCCGGGAGACGTCTCACCCCTCCACTTT. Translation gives CASTPGDVSPLHF.

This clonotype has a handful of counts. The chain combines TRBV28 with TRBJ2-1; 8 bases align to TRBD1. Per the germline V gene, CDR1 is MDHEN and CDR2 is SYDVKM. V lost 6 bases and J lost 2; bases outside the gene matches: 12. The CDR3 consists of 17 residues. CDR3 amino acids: CASSFPPGGSAYNEQFF. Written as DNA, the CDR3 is TGTGCCAGCAGCTTTCCCCCAGGGGGCAGCGCCTACAATGAGCAGTTCTTC.

The CDR3 protein is CASTPDSFHSTDTQYF. CDR3 bases: TGTGCCAGCACCCCAGACAGCTTTCACAGCACAGATACGCAGTATTTT. The chain links TRBV25-1 to TRBJ2-3; a possible D gene is TRBD1 (5 bases). This CDR3 is 16 amino acids long. In germline, CDR1 is MGHDK, CDR2 SYGVNS. V lost 7 bases and J 0 bases, leaving 17 bases between the germline ends.

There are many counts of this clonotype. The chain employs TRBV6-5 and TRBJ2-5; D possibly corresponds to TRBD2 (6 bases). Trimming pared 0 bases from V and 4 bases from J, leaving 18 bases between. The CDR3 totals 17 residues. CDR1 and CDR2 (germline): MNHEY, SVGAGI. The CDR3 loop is CASSYSSIPSGRETQYF. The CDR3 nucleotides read TGTGCCAGCAGTTACTCGAGTATTCCGAGCGGGCGAGAGACCCAGTACTTC.

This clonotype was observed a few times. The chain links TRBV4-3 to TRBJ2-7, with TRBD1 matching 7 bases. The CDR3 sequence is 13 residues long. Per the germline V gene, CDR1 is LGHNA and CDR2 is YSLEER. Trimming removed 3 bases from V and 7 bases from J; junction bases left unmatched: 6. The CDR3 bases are TGCGCCAGCAGCCAGAGACAGGGCGAAGAGCAGTACTTC. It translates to CASSQRQGEEQYF.

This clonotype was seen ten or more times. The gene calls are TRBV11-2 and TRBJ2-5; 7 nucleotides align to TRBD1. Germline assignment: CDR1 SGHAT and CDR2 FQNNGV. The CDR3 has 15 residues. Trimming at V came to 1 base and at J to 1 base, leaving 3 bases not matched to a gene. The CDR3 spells CASSLATGVQETQYF. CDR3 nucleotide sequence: TGTGCCAGCAGCTTAGCCACAGGGGTCCAAGAGACCCAGTACTTC. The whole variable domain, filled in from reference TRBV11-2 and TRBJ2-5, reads EAGVAQSPRYKIIEKRQSVAFWCNPISGHATLYWYQQILGQGPKLLIQFQNNGVVDDSQLPKDRFSAERLKGVDSTLKIQPAKLEDSAVYLCASSLATGVQETQYFGPGTRLLVL.

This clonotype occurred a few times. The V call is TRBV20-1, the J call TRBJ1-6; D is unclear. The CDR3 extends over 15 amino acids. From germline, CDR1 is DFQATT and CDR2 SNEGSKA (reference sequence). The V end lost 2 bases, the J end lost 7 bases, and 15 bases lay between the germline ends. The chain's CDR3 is CSARRLAGGNSPLHF. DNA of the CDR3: TGCAGTGCTAGAAGGCTTGCAGGCGGAAATTCACCCCTCCACTTT.

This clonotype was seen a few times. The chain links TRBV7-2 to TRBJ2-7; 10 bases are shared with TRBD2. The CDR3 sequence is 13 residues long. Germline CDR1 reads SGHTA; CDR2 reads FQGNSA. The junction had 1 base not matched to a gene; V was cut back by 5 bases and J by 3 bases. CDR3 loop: CASSSGGGYEQYF. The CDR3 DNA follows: TGTGCCAGCAGCAGCGGGGGGGGCTACGAGCAGTACTTC.

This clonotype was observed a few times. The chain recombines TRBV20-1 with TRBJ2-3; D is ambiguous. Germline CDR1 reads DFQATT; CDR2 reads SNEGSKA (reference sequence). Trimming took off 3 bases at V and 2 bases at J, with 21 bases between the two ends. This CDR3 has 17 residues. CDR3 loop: CSASSPYSRTHTDTQYF. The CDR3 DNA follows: TGCAGTGCTAGTTCCCCCTACTCCAGAACCCACACAGATACGCAGTATTTT.

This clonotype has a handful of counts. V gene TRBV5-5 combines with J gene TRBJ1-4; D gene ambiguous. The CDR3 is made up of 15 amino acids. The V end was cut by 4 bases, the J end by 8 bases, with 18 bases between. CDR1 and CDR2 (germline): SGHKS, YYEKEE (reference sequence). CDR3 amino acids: CASSAFYAMGEKLFF. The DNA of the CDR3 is TGTGCCAGCAGCGCCTTTTATGCCATGGGGGAAAAACTGTTTTTT.

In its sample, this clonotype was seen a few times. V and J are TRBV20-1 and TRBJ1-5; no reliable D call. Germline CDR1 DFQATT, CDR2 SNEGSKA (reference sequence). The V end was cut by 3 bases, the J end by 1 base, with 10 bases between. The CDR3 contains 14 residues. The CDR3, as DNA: TGCAGTGCTAGCTATAAGCGGAGCAATCAGCCCCAGCATTTT. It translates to CSASYKRSNQPQHF.

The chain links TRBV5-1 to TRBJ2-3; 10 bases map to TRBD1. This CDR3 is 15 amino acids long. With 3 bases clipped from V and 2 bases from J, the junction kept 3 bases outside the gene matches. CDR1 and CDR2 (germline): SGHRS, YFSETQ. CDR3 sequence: CASSSGQGNTDTQYF. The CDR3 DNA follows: TGCGCCAGCAGCTCGGGACAGGGGAACACAGATACGCAGTATTTT. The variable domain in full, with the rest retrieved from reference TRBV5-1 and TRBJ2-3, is KAGVTQTPRYLIKTRGQQVTLSCSPISGHRSVSWYQQTPGQGLQFLFEYFSETQRNKGNFPGRFSGRQFSNSRSEMNVSTLELGDSALYLCASSSGQGNTDTQYFGPGTRLTVL.

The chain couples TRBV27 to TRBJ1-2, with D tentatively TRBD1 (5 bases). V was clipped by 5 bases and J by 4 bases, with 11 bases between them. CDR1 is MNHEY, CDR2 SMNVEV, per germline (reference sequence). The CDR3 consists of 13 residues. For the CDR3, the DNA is TGTGCCAGCAGTCCCAGGGTTGCCTATGGCTACACCTTC. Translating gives CASSPRVAYGYTF.

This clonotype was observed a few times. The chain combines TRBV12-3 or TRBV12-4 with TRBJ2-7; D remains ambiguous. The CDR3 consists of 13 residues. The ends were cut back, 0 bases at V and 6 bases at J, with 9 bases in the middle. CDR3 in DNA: TGTGCCAGCAGTTTAGCGCTCCCCCGCGAGCAGTACTTC. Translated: CASSLALPREQYF.

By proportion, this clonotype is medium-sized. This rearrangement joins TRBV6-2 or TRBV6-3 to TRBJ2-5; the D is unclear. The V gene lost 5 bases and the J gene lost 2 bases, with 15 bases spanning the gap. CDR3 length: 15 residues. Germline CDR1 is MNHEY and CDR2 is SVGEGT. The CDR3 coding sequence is TGTGCCAGCAGTGCCGGCACCAGTGATCAAGAGACCCAGTACTTC. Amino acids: CASSAGTSDQETQYF.

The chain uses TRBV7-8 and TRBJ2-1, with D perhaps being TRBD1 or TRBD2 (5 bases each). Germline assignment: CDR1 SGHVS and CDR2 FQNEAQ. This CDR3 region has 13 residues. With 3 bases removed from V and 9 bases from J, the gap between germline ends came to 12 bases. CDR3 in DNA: TGTGCCAGCAGCTTCGAGGGGTTTAGTGAGCAGTTCTTC. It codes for CASSFEGFSEQFF.

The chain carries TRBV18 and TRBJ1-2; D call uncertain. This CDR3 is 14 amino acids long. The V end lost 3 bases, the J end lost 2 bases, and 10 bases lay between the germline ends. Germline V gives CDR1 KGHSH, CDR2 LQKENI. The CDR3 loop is CASSPGEANYGYTF. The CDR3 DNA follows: TGTGCCAGCTCACCTGGAGAAGCGAACTATGGCTACACCTTC.

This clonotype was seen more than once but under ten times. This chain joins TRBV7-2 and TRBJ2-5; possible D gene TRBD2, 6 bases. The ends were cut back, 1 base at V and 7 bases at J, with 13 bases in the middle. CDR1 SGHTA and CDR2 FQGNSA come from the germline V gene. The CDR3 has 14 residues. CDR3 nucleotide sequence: TGTGCCAGCAGCTTAGTTGGCGGGACCCGGACCCAGTACTTC. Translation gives CASSLVGGTRTQYF.

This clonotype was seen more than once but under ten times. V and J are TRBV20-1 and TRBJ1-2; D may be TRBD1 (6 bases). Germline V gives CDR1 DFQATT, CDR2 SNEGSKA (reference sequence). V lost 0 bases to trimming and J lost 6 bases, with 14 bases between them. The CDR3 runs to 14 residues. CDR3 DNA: TGCAGTGCTAGAGACAACAGGGACACTCATGGCTACACCTTC. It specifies CSARDNRDTHGYTF.

CDR3 loop: CASSPPRSNTEAFF. In DNA, the CDR3 is TGTGCCAGCTCACCGCCCAGGTCCAACACTGAAGCTTTCTTT. V usage is TRBV18 and J usage is TRBJ1-1; no clear D gene. The length of the CDR3 is 14 residues. Germline loops: CDR1 KGHSH, CDR2 LQKENI. Trimming removed 3 bases from V and 2 bases from J, with 10 bases in between.

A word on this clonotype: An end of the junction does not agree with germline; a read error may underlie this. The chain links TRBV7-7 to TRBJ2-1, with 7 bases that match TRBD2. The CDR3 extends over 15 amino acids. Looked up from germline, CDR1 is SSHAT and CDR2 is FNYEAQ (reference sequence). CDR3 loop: CASSEIRGAYNEQFF. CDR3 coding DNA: TGTGCTAGCAGCGAAATTCGGGGGGCCTACAATGAGCAGTTCTTC. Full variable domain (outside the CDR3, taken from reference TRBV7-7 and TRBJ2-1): GAGVSQSPRYKVTKRGQDVTLRCDPISSHATLYWYQQALGQGPEFLTYFNYEAQPDKSGLPSDRFSAERPEGSISTLTIQRTEQRDSAMYRCASSEIRGAYNEQFFGPGTRLTVL.

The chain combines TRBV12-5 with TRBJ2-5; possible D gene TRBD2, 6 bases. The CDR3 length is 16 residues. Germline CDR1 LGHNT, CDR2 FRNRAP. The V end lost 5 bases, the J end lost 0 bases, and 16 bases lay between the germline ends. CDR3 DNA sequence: TGTGCTAGTGGTCCGGGGGAGGCGAGGTACCAAGAGACCCAGTACTTC. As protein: CASGPGEARYQETQYF.

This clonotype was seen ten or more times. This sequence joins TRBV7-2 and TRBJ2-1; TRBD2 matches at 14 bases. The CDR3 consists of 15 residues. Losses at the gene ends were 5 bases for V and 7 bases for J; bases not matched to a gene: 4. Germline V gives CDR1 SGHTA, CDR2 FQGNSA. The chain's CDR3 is CASSAGLAGGNEQFF. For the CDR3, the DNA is TGTGCCAGCAGCGCCGGACTAGCGGGGGGAAATGAGCAGTTCTTC.

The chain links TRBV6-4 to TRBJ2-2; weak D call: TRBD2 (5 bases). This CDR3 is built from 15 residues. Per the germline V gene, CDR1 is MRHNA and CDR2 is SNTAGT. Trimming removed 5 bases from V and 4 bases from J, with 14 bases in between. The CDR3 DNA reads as TGTGCCAGCAGTCCCCGCCACGGGGTCACCGGGGAGCTGTTTTTT. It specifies CASSPRHGVTGELFF.